This TCR beta chain is from a study of spatial heterogeneity in lung cancer. TCRdb independently ran MiXCR on the 5' RACE reads; one entry per CDR3 protein. The sample shows 4,000 or so distinct CDR3 sequences, over 8.5% of them seen only once. This CDR3 region has 14 residues. V was shortened by 2 bases and J by 3 bases, with 8 bases between the two germline ends. Germline CDR1 and CDR2: PRHDT and FYEKMQ (reference sequence). Time point described: sample taken at primary tumor resection. Note on this clonotype: Its antigen is not identified.

Study-level results: In tumors, expanded intratumoral alpha and beta TCR counts tracked mutation counts.

The chain uses TRBV13 and TRBJ1-5; D is undetermined. Material: lung tumor tissue, obtained at surgery. The TCR sequence derives from a male donor with early-stage non-small cell lung cancer. CDR3 sequence: CASSLRGSNQPQHF. CDR3 DNA: TGTGCCAGCAGCTTACGCGGGTCCAATCAGCCCCAGCATTTT.